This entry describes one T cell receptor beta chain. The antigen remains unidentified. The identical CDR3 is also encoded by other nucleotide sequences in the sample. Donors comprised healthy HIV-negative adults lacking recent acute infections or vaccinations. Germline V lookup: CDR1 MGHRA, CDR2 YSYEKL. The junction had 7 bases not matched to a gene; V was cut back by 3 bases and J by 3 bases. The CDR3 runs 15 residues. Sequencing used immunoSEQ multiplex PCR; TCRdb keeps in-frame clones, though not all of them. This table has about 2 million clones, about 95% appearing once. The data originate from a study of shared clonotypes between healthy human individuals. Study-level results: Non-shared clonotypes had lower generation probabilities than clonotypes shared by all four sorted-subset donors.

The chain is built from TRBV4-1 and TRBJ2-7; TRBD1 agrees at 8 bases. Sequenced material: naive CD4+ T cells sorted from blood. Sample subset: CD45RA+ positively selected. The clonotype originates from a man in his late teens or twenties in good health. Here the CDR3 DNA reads TGCGCCAGCAGCCACCCGGACAGGGATCTCTACGAGCAGTACTTC. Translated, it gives CASSHPDRDLYEQYF.